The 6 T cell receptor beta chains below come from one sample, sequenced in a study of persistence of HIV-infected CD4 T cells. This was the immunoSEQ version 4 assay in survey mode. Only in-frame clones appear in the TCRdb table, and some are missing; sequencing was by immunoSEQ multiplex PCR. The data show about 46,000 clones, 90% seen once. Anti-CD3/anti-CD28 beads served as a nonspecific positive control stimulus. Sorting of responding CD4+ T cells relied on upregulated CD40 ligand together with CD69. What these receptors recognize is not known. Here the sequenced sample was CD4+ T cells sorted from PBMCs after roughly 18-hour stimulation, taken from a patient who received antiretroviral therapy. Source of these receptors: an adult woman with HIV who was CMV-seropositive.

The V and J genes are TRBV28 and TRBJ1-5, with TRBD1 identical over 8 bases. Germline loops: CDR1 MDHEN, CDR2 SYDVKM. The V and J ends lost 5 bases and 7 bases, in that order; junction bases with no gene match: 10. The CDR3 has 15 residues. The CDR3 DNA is TGTGCCAGCAGTCTCGGATCAGGGGGCCGACAGCCCCAGCATTTT. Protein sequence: CASSLGSGGRQPQHF. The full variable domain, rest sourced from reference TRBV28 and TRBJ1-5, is DVKVTQSSRYLVKRTGEKVFLECVQDMDHENMFWYRQDPGLGLRLIYFSYDVKMKEKGDIPEGYSVSREKKERFSLILESASTNQTSMYLCASSLGSGGRQPQHFGDGTRLSIL.

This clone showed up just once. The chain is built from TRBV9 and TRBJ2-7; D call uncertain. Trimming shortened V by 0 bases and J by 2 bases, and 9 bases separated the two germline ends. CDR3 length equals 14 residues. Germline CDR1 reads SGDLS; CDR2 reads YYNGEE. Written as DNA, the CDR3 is TGTGCCAGCAGCGTAGATTTAGGTCCCTACGAGCAGTACTTC. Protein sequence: CASSVDLGPYEQYF. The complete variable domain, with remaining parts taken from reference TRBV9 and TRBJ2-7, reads DSGVTQTPKHLITATGQRVTLRCSPRSGDLSVYWYQQSLDQGLQFLIQYYNGEERAKGNILERFSAQQFPDLHSELNLSSLELGDSALYFCASSVDLGPYEQYFGPGTRLTVT.

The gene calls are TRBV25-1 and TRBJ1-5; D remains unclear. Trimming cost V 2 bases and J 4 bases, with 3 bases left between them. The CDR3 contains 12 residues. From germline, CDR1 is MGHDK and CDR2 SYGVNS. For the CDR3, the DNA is TGTGCCAGCAGTGAAGGTAATCAGCCCCAGCATTTT. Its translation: CASSEGNQPQHF.

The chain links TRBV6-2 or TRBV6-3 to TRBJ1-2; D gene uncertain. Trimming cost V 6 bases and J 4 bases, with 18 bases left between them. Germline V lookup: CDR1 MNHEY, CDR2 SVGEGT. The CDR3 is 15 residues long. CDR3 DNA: TGTGCCAGCAGCGAGCCGGGTCTTTTCTCCTATGGCTACACCTTC. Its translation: CASSEPGLFSYGYTF.

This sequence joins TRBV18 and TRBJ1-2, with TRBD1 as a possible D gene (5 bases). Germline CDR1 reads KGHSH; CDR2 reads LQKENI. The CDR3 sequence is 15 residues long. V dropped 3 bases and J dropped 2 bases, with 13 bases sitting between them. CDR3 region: CASSPRQGGNYGYTF. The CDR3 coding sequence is TGTGCCAGCTCACCCCGTCAGGGAGGGAACTATGGCTACACCTTC.

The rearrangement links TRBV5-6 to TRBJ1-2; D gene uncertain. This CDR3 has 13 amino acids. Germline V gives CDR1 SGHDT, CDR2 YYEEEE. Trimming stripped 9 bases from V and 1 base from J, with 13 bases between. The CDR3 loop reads CATSTGNNYGYTF. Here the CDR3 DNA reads TGTGCCACCTCGACCGGGAATAACTATGGCTACACCTTC.